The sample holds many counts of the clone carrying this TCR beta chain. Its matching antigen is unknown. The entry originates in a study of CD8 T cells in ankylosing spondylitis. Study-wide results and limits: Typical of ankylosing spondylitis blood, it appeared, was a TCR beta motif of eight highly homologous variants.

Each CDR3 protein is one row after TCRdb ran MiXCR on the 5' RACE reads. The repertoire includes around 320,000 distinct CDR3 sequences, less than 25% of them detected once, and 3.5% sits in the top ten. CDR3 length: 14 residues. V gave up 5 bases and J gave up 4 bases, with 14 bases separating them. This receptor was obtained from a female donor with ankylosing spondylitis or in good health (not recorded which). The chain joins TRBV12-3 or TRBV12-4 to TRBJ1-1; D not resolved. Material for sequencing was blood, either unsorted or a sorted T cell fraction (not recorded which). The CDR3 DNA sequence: TGTGCCAGCAGTCCACAGATAAGGGCCACTGAAGCTTTCTTT. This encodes CASSPQIRATEAFF.